The 20 T cell receptor beta chains in this list originate from one sample, sequenced in a study of cytomegalovirus exposure and HLA in healthy donors. It was with 60 Vbeta and 13 Jbeta primers that the PCR ran. Assay: immunoSEQ multiplex PCR; the TCRdb copy retains only in-frame clones and omits some. The sample lists 150,000 to 200,000 clones; 75% to 80% were seen once. Sequencing was done on a sample of PBMCs. All receptors derive from a man in his forties in good health and CMV-seropositive.

This clone has a handful of counts. The rearrangement links TRBV28 to TRBJ2-7; D possibly corresponds to TRBD1 (6 bases). CDR3 length: 13 residues. V was clipped by 7 bases and J by 2 bases, with 12 bases between them. Looked up from germline, CDR1 is MDHEN and CDR2 is SYDVKM. CDR3 in amino acids: CASTGQPPYEQYF. CDR3 coding DNA: TGTGCCAGCACCGGACAGCCACCCTACGAGCAGTACTTC.

About this clone: Other DNA sequences in this specimen translate into the identical CDR3. The chain is built from TRBV6-5 and TRBJ2-7, with TRBD2 identical over 12 bases. V gave up 4 bases and J gave up 1 base; unmatched junction bases: 2. There are 15 residues in the CDR3. The germline V gene encodes CDR1 MNHEY and CDR2 SVGAGI. Here the CDR3 reads CASSFLAGGSYEQYF. Here the CDR3 DNA reads TGTGCCAGCAGTTTTCTAGCGGGAGGGTCCTACGAGCAGTACTTC.

This chain links TRBV10-2 with TRBJ2-7; 9 bases are shared with TRBD2. The trim removed 7 bases at V and 6 bases at J, leaving 7 bases unmatched. Germline V CDR1 and CDR2: WSHSY, SAAADI. CDR3 length: 13 amino acids. DNA of the CDR3: TGCGCCAGCACCCTAGCGGGAACCCTCGAGCAGTACTTC. Translated, it gives CASTLAGTLEQYF.

This chain connects TRBV12-2 to TRBJ2-1; the table's D call, TRBD2, has no DNA check behind it. TRBV12-2 is an annotated pseudogene. There are 16 residues in the CDR3. Here the CDR3 reads CASRSRTSGSCNEQFF. The CDR3 DNA reads as TGTGCAAGTCGCTCAAGGACTAGCGGGTCGTGCAATGAGCAGTTCTTC.

This sequence joins TRBV15 and TRBJ2-2; 15 bases line up with TRBD2. The CDR3 extends over 21 amino acids. Germline CDR1 reads LNHNV; CDR2 reads YYDKDF (reference sequence). Germline trimming cut 1 base from V and 0 bases from J; bases unmatched to any gene: 9. The CDR3 spells CATSRVWGTSGRNANTGELFF. The CDR3 bases are TGTGCCACCAGCAGAGTTTGGGGGACTAGCGGGAGGAACGCGAACACCGGGGAGCTGTTTTTT. The complete variable domain, with remaining parts taken from reference TRBV15 and TRBJ2-2, reads DAMVIQNPRYQVTQFGKPVTLSCSQTLNHNVMYWYQQKSSQAPKLLFHYYDKDFNNEADTPDNFQSRRPNTSFCFLDIRSPGLGDTAMYLCATSRVWGTSGRNANTGELFFGEGSRLTVL.

This clone was seen a single time. The CDR3 is CASSPVGLARSTDTQYF. The CDR3 nucleotides are TGTGCCAGCAGCCCCGTAGGGTTAGCGCGAAGCACAGATACGCAGTATTTT. The rearrangement joins TRBV7-9 to TRBJ2-3; D perhaps matches TRBD2 (5 bases). The V gene lost 5 bases and the J gene lost 0 bases, with 18 bases spanning the gap. The CDR3 extends over 17 amino acids. Germline V lookup: CDR1 SEHNR, CDR2 FQNEAQ (reference sequence).

The chain uses TRBV4-1 and TRBJ1-2, with D perhaps matching TRBD1 (6 bases). The germline gives CDR1 MGHRA, CDR2 YSYEKL. The CDR3 loop spans 20 amino acids. V was shortened by 0 bases and J by 1 base, with 24 bases between the two germline ends. The CDR3, as DNA: TGCGCCAGCAGCCAAGATAGAGGGTTGGGACAACTAAACATTAACTATGGCTACACCTTC. Protein product: CASSQDRGLGQLNINYGYTF.

This clone appeared once. V and J are TRBV6-6 and TRBJ2-1; tentative D call: TRBD2 (7 bases). The CDR3 totals 15 residues. V shed 8 bases and J shed 6 bases, with 20 bases lying between them. Per the germline V gene, CDR1 is MNHNY and CDR2 is SVGAGI (reference sequence). CDR3 sequence reads: CASGLRGGRSNEQFF. CDR3 bases: TGTGCCAGCGGGCTGAGGGGGGGCCGGAGCAATGAGCAGTTCTTC.

The chain employs TRBV11-3 and TRBJ1-6; TRBD1 might be the D (6 bases). The CDR3 spans 14 residues. Looked up from germline, CDR1 is SGHNT and CDR2 is YENEEA. The V end was cut by 4 bases, the J end by 7 bases, with 11 bases between. The CDR3 here is CASSSGQRNSPLHF. The CDR3 coding sequence is TGTGCCAGCAGCTCAGGACAGAGAAATTCACCCCTCCACTTT.

This clone occurred a few times. The chain is built from TRBV28 and TRBJ1-2; D may be TRBD1 (6 bases). The CDR3 has 16 amino acids. The V and J ends lost 8 bases and 6 bases respectively, with 25 bases between them. Germline assignment: CDR1 MDHEN and CDR2 SYDVKM. CDR3: CASLTRGFRTRDGYTF. The CDR3 bases are TGTGCCAGCCTAACAAGGGGGTTCCGGACGAGAGATGGCTACACCTTC.

The V and J genes are TRBV5-5 and TRBJ1-5; D unresolved. The CDR3 has 16 amino acids. Trimming left V 1 base short and J 0 bases short, with 11 bases between. Germline CDR1 reads SGHKS; CDR2 reads YYEKEE (reference sequence). The CDR3 DNA reads TGTGCCAGCAGCTTGCTTGTCCACAATAGCAATCAGCCCCAGCATTTT. Amino acid sequence: CASSLLVHNSNQPQHF.

This clone was picked up a small number of times. J is TRBJ2-1 and V is TRBV6-1; TRBD2 agrees at 7 bases. This CDR3 spans 16 amino acids. The germline V gene encodes CDR1 MNHNS and CDR2 SASEGT. Trimming cost V 4 bases and J 4 bases; bases outside gene matches: 10. The CDR3 nucleotides are TGTGCCAGCAGTGCCAAGGCGGGCGGGAGTTACAATGAGCAGTTCTTC. This encodes CASSAKAGGSYNEQFF.

The chain joins TRBV4-2 to TRBJ2-2; possible D gene TRBD1, 6 bases. Germline V gene data show CDR1 as LGHNA and CDR2 as YNFKEQ. Trimming removed 0 bases at V and 7 bases at J, with 9 bases between. The CDR3 runs 14 residues. CDR3 coding DNA: TGTGCCAGCAGCCAAGAGGGGGCTGGCGGGGAGCTGTTTTTT. Translated, it gives CASSQEGAGGELFF.

The V and J genes are TRBV5-1 and TRBJ1-6; D may be TRBD1 (6 bases). Deletions cut 4 bases from V and 6 bases from J, with 20 bases between. The CDR3 has 17 residues. CDR1 SGHRS and CDR2 YFSETQ come from the germline V gene. The CDR3 sequence: CASSTGTARGLNSPLHF. CDR3 coding DNA: TGCGCCAGCAGCACGGGGACCGCCAGGGGCCTTAATTCACCCCTCCACTTT.

The V call is TRBV27, the J call TRBJ2-7, with D maybe TRBD1 (6 bases). Trimming stripped 10 bases from V and 3 bases from J, with 16 bases between. CDR1 and CDR2 (germline): MNHEY, SMNVEV (reference sequence). The CDR3 consists of 13 residues. CDR3 in amino acids: CATLDSMNYEQYF. CDR3 bases: TGTGCCACTCTGGACAGTATGAACTACGAGCAGTACTTC.

CDR3: CASTLSGNTIYF. CDR3 sequence (DNA): TGTGCCAGCACCCTCTCTGGAAACACCATATATTTT. V gene TRBV28 combines with J gene TRBJ1-3; no definite D call. Trimming cost V 7 bases and J 0 bases, with 4 bases left between them. This CDR3 region has 12 residues. Germline values: CDR1 MDHEN, CDR2 SYDVKM. Filled out from reference TRBV28 and TRBJ1-3, the complete variable domain reads DVKVTQSSRYLVKRTGEKVFLECVQDMDHENMFWYRQDPGLGLRLIYFSYDVKMKEKGDIPEGYSVSREKKERFSLILESASTNQTSMYLCASTLSGNTIYFGEGSWLTVV.

The chain employs TRBV2 and TRBJ1-1; no firm D call. The CDR3 has 13 amino acids. V lost 4 bases to trimming and J lost 5 bases, with 11 bases between them. CDR1 and CDR2 from the germline V gene are SNHLY and FYNNEI. The CDR3 bases are TGTGCCAGCAGTGTAAGAAGCGGGACTGAAGCTTTCTTT. Translating gives CASSVRSGTEAFF.

The chain carries TRBV7-9 and TRBJ1-2, with D possibly TRBD1 on 5 matching bases. CDR1 SEHNR and CDR2 FQNEAQ come from the germline V gene (reference sequence). Trimming took off 2 bases at V and 4 bases at J, with 14 bases between the two ends. The CDR3 loop spans 15 amino acids. This chain's CDR3 is CASSLIGAGGYGYTF. CDR3 DNA sequence: TGTGCCAGCAGCTTAATAGGGGCTGGTGGCTATGGCTACACCTTC. The whole variable domain, remainder taken from reference TRBV7-9 and TRBJ1-2, is DTGVSQNPRHKITKRGQNVTFRCDPISEHNRLYWYRQTLGQGPEFLTYFQNEAQLEKSRLLSDRFSAERPKGSFSTLEIQRTEQGDSAMYLCASSLIGAGGYGYTFGSGTRLTVV.

The V gene is TRBV6-4, the J gene TRBJ2-3; 10 bases line up with TRBD2. The germline CDR1 and CDR2 sequences are MRHNA and SNTAGT. With 3 bases clipped from V and 4 bases from J, the junction kept 16 bases outside the gene matches. The CDR3 covers 19 residues. The CDR3 sequence is CASSEFGVSGRATADTQYF. The CDR3 region has the DNA TGTGCCAGCAGTGAATTTGGTGTGAGCGGGAGGGCCACGGCAGATACGCAGTATTTT.

The chain carries TRBV28 and TRBJ1-6; D gene uncertain. Germline CDR1 MDHEN, CDR2 SYDVKM. The CDR3 loop spans 13 amino acids. V shed 7 bases and J shed 7 bases, with 11 bases lying between them. DNA of the CDR3: TGTGCCAGCACCCCCCCCTCGAATTCACCCCTCCACTTT. Translated: CASTPPSNSPLHF.